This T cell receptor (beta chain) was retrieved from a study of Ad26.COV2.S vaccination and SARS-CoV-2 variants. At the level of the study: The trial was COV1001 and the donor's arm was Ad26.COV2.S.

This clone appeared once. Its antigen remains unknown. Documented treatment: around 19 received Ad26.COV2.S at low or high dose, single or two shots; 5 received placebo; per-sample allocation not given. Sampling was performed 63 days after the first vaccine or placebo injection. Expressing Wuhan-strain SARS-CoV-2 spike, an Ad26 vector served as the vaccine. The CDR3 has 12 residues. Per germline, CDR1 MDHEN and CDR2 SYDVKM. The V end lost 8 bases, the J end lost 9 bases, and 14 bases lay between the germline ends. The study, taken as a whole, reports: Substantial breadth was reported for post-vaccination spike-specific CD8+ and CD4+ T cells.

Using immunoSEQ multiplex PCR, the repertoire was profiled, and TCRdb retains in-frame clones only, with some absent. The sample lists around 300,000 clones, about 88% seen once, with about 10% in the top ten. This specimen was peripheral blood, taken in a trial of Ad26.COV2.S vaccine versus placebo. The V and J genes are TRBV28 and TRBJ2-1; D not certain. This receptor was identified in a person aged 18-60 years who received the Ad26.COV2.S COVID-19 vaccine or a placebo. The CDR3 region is CASGQRRGEQFF. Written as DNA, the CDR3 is TGTGCCAGCGGGCAGAGGCGCGGTGAGCAGTTCTTC.